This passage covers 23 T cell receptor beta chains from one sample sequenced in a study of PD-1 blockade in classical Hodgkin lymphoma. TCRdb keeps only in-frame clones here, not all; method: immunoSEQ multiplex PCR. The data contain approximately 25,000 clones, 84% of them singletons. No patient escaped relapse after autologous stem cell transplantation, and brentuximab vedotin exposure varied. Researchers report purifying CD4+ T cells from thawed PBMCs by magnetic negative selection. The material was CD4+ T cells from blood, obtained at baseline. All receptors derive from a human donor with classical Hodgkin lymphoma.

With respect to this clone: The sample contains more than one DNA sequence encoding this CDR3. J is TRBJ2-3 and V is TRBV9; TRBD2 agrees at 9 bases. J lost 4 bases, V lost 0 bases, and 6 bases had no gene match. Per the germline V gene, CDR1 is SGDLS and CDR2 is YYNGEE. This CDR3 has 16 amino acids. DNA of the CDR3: TGTGCCAGCAGCGTAGTCCCCAGCGGGGGGCCAGATACGCAGTATTTT. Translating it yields CASSVVPSGGPDTQYF.

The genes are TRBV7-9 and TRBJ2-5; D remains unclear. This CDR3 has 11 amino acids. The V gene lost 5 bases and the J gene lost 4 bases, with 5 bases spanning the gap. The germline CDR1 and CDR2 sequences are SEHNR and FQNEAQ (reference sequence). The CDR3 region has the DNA TGTGCCAGCAGCCCAGTAGAGACCCAGTACTTC. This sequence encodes CASSPVETQYF.

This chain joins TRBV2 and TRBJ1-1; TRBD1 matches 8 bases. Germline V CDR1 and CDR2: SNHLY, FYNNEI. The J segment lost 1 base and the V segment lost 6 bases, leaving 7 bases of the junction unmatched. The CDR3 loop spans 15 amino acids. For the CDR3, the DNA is TGTGCCAGCAGGATTAGACAGGGGCCGAACACTGAAGCTTTCTTT. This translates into CASRIRQGPNTEAFF.

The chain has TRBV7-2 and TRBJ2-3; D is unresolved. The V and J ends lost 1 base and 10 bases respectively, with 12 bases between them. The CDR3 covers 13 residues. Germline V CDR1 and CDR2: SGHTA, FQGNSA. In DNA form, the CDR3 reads TGTGCCAGCAGCTTAGTGGGGATAGTTCCGCAGTATTTT. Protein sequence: CASSLVGIVPQYF.

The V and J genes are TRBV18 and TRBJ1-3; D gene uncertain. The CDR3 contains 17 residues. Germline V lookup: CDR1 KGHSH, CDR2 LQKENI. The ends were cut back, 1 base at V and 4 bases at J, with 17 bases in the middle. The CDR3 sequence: CASSPLQGISGGNTIYF. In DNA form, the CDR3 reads TGTGCCAGCTCACCACTCCAAGGGATTTCAGGAGGAAACACCATATATTTT.

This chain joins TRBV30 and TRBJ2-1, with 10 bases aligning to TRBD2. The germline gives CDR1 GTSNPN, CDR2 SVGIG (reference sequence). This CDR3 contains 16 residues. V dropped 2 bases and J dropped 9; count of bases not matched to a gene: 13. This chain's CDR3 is CAWSTTGTSEVFEQFF. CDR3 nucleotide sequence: TGTGCCTGGAGTACAACCGGGACTAGCGAGGTATTTGAGCAGTTCTTC.

The CDR3 DNA is TGTGCCAGCAGCGGGAGGGCGGGTTTACGTAAGAATGAGCAGTTCTTC. Protein product: CASSGRAGLRKNEQFF. The chain carries TRBV6-6 and TRBJ2-1; 8 nucleotides match TRBD2. V trimming: 6 bases; J trimming: 7 bases; junction bases outside the gene matches: 14. This CDR3 is built from 16 residues. Germline lookup yields CDR1 MNHNY and CDR2 SVGAGI (reference sequence).

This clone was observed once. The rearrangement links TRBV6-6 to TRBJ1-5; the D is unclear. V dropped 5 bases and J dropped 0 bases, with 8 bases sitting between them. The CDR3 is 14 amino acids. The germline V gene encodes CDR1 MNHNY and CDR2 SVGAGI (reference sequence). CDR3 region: CASSQSGSNQPQHF. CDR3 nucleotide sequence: TGTGCCAGCAGTCAATCAGGTAGCAATCAGCCCCAGCATTTT.

CDR3 residues: CATRRDSYEQYF. DNA of the CDR3: TGTGCCACCCGACGGGATTCCTACGAGCAGTACTTC. V is TRBV5-8 and J is TRBJ2-7; perhaps TRBD2 as D (5 bases). CDR3 length: 12 amino acids. Germline CDR1 reads SGHTS; CDR2 reads YDEGEE. V shed 9 bases and J shed 1 base, with 11 bases lying between them. Full variable domain (rest looked up from reference TRBV5-8 and TRBJ2-7): EAGVTQSPTHLIKTRGQQATLRCSPISGHTSVYWYQQALGLGLQFLLWYDEGEERNRGNFPPRFSGRQFPNYSSELNVNALELEDSALYLCATRRDSYEQYFGPGTRLTVT.

The DNA for the CDR3 is TGTGCCAGCAGCTTAGCGCGTAGGACAGGTTACACAGATACGCAGTATTTT. Translating it yields CASSLARRTGYTDTQYF. The rearrangement links TRBV7-9 to TRBJ2-3; 7 bases match TRBD1. V lost 0 bases and J lost 2; bases outside the gene matches: 8. This CDR3 is 17 amino acids long. The V gene's germline CDR1 is SEHNR and CDR2 FQNEAQ (reference sequence).

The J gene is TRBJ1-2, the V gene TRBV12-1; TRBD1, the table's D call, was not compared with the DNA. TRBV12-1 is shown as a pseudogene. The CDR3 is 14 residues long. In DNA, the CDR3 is TGTGCCAGCAGCTCTTGGGCGACAGGGCATGGCTACACCTTC. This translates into CASSSWATGHGYTF.

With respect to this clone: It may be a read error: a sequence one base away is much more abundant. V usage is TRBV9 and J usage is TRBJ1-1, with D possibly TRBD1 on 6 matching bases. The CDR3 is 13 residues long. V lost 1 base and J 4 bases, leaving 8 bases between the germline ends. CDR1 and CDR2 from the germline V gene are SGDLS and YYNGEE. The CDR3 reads CASSVQGSTEAFF. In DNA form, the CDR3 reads TGTGCCAGCAGCGTACAGGGGAGCACTGAAGCTTTCTTT.

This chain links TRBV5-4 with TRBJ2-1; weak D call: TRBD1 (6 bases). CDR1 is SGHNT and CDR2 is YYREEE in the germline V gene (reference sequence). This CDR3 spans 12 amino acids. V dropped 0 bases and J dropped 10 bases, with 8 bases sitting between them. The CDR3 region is CASSLVGGEQFF. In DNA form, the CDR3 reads TGTGCCAGCAGCTTGGTTGGGGGCGAGCAGTTCTTC.

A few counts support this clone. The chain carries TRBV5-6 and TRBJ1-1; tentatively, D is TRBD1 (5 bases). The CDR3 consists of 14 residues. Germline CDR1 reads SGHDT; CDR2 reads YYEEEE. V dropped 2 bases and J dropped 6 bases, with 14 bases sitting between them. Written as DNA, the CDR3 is TGTGCCAGCAGCTTAGGGACGGTGAGGGCTGAAGCTTTCTTT. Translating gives CASSLGTVRAEAFF.

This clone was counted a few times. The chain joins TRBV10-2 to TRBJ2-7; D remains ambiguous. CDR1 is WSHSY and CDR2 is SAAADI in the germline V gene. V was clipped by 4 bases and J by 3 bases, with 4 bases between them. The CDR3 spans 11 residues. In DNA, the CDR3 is TGCGCCAGCAGTGGGTACTACGAGCAGTACTTC. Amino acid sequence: CASSGYYEQYF.

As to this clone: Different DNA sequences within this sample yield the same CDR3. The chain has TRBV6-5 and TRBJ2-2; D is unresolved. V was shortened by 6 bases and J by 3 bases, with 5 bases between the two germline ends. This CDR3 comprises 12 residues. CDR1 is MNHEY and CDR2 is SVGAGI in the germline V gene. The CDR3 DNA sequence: TGTGCCAGCAGACCGTACACCGGGGAGCTGTTTTTT. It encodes CASRPYTGELFF.

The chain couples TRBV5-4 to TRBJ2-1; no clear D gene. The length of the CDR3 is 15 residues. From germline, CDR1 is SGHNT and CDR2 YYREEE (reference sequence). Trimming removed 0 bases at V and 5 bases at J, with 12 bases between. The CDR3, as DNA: TGTGCCAGCAGCTTGGGACCCTTAAGTGACAATGAGCAGTTCTTC. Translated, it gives CASSLGPLSDNEQFF.

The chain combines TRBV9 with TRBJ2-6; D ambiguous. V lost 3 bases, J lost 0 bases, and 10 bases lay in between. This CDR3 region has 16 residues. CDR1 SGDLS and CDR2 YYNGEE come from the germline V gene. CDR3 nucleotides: TGTGCCAGCAGCGCCCTGCCAGACTCTGGGGCCAACGTCCTGACTTTC. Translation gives CASSALPDSGANVLTF.

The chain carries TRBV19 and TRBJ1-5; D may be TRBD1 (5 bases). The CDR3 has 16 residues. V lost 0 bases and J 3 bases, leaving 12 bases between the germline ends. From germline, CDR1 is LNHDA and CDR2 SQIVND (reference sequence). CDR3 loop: CASSIDATGVNQPQHF. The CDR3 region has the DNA TGTGCCAGTAGTATAGACGCCACGGGGGTCAATCAGCCCCAGCATTTT.

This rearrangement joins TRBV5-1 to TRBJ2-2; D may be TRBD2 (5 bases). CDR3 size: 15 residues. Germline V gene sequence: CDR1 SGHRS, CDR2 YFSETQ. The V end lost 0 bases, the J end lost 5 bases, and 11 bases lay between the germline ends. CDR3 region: CASSLDEGRTGELFF. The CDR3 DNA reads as TGCGCCAGCAGCTTGGACGAGGGTAGGACCGGGGAGCTGTTTTTT.

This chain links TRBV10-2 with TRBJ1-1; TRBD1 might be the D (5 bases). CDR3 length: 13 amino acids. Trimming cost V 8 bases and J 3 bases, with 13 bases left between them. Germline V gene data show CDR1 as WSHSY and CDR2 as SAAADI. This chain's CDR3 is CASRARDDTEAFF. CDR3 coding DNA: TGCGCCAGCCGCGCGAGGGACGACACTGAAGCTTTCTTT.

The CDR3 protein is CASSIDRGYTQYF. The CDR3 DNA is TGTGCCAGCAGCATAGACAGGGGATATACGCAGTATTTT. The chain links TRBV11-1 to TRBJ2-3, with TRBD1 matching 8 bases. The germline V gene encodes CDR1 SGHAT and CDR2 FQDESV (reference sequence). CDR3 length: 13 residues. V was pared by 5 bases and J by 7 bases, with 5 bases of the junction left unmatched.

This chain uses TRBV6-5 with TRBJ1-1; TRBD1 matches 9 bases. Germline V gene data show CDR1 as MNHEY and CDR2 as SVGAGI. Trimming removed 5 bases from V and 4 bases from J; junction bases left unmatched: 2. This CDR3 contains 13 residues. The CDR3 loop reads CASSKTGGTEAFF. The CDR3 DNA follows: TGTGCCAGCAGTAAGACAGGGGGCACTGAAGCTTTCTTT.